These 8 T cell receptor beta chains originate from one sample sequenced in a study of regulatory T cells in long-lasting Graves disease. Time point reported: newly diagnosed GD, antithyroid drugs for less than 3 months. The TCR library was prepared using RNA isolated from PBMCs. Libraries of TCR beta came from iRepertoire HTBI primers plus Arm-PCR of CDR3 regions. MiXCR, applied by TCRdb to the multiplex PCR reads, yields one record per CDR3 protein. This table holds about 540,000 distinct CDR3 sequences, less than 15% found once. These data were also filed under a second study, of T cells in Graves' hyperthyroidism and ophthalmopathy.

The sample was peripheral blood mononuclear cells (PBMCs), taken at new diagnosis, from a patient treated with antithyroid drugs. The receptors originated from a man aged 25 to 40 with Graves disease.

The chain employs TRBV20-1 and TRBJ1-3; TRBD1 is a possible D gene (6 bases). The germline V and J ends were trimmed by 5 bases and 0 bases, with 14 bases remaining between them. CDR1 is DFQATT, CDR2 SNEGSKA, per germline (reference sequence). CDR3 length: 15 amino acids. The CDR3 region has the DNA TGCAGTGCTCGCGCTGGACAGAGCTCTGGAAACACCATATATTTT. Translated, it gives CSARAGQSSGNTIYF.

This clonotype was counted many times. The chain has TRBV24-1 and TRBJ1-5; 7 bases line up with TRBD1. The CDR3 sequence is 15 residues long. V gave up 4 bases and J gave up 2 bases; unmatched junction bases: 4. CDR1 and CDR2 (germline): KGHDR, SFDVKD. The CDR3 bases are TGTGCCACCAGTGAGCCAGGGGGAGGCAATCAGCCCCAGCATTTT. It specifies CATSEPGGGNQPQHF.

This clonotype was detected ten times or more. This sequence joins TRBV24-1 and TRBJ1-2; no definite D call. The CDR3 spans 13 residues. Looked up from germline, CDR1 is KGHDR and CDR2 is SFDVKD. V shed 3 bases and J shed 7 bases, with 11 bases lying between them. CDR3 DNA sequence: TGTGCCACCAGTGATCCAGGCAGCGGTGGCTACACCTTC. This encodes CATSDPGSGGYTF.

DNA for the CDR3: TGTGCCAGCAGCCAAGGGGTCATCAGGGGGCGAAGCAATCAGCCCCAGCATTTT. Translated: CASSQGVIRGRSNQPQHF. The gene calls are TRBV3-1 and TRBJ1-5; 8 bases are a match to TRBD1. CDR3 size: 18 residues. The V segment lost 1 base and the J segment 1 base; nucleotides outside the gene matches: 9. The germline gives CDR1 LGHDT, CDR2 YNNKEL (reference sequence).

CDR3 region: CASSNRFTASFLSGNTIYF. For the CDR3, the DNA is TGTGCCAGCTCAAACCGGTTCACAGCGTCCTTTCTCTCTGGAAACACCATATATTTT. V is TRBV18 and J is TRBJ1-3, with D hard to call. V lost 5 bases to trimming and J lost 0 bases, with 23 bases between them. Germline assignment: CDR1 KGHSH and CDR2 LQKENI. The CDR3 totals 19 residues.

This clonotype was seen a few times. The chain couples TRBV20-1 to TRBJ2-2, with a possible D match to TRBD2 (6 bases). Germline V gives CDR1 DFQATT, CDR2 SNEGSKA (reference sequence). The V end was cut by 7 bases, the J end by 9 bases, with 24 bases between. CDR3 length equals 15 residues. CDR3 in amino acids: CSVFQPGTSTRELFF. The CDR3 bases are TGCAGTGTGTTTCAGCCGGGGACTTCGACCCGGGAGCTGTTTTTT.

On this clonotype: Just one base apart from a much larger clone, this may be a read error. The V call is TRBV7-9, the J call TRBJ1-1; D gene ambiguous. CDR3 length: 12 residues. Germline CDR1 and CDR2: SEHNR and FQNEAQ (reference sequence). CDR3 loop: CASSPVPTGALF. DNA of the CDR3: TGTGCCAGCAGCCCGGTCCCGACCGGAGCTCTCTTT.

This clonotype appeared many times. The chain couples TRBV15 to TRBJ1-4; possible D gene TRBD1, 6 bases. Germline V gives CDR1 LNHNV, CDR2 YYDKDF (reference sequence). The CDR3 extends over 13 amino acids. V was clipped by 5 bases and J by 5 bases, with 9 bases between them. CDR3 in DNA: TGTGCCACCAGCGCGGGGGGCAATGAAAAACTGTTTTTT. Its translation: CATSAGGNEKLFF.